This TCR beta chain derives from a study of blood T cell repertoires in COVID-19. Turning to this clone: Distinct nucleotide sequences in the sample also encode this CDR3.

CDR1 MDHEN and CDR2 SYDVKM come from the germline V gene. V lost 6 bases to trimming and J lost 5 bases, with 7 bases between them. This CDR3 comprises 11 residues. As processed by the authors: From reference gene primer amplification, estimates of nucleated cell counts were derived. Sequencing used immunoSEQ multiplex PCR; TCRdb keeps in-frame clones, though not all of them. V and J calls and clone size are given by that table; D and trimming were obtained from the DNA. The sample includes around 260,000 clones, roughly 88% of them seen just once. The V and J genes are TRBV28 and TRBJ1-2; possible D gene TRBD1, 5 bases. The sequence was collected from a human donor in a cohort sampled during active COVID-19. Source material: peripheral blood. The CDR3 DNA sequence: TGTGCCAGCAGCTCAGGGTATGGCTACACCTTC. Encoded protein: CASSSGYGYTF.